This T cell receptor (beta chain) was recovered during a study of cytomegalovirus exposure and HLA in healthy donors. The overall study: Earlier findings included about 120 million unique TCR beta sequences obtained from roughly 200 million T cells. Findings and limits, study-wide: Presence/absence analyses treated sequencing depth as roughly uniform across donors.

The CDR3 extends over 13 amino acids. V shed 2 bases and J 10 bases; nucleotides not matched to a gene: 5. CDR1 SGHDT and CDR2 YYEEEE come from the germline V gene. Vbeta (60) and Jbeta (13) primers were used in the PCR. TCRdb's copy holds only in-frame clones and misses some; the assay was immunoSEQ multiplex PCR. The data contain some 150,000 clones, less than 80% of them singletons. Worth noting for this clone: Its target is unknown.

The genes are TRBV5-6 and TRBJ2-5, with TRBD2 matching 10 bases. The sequenced sample was PBMCs. The source is a man aged 45-65 years in good health and CMV-seropositive. DNA for the CDR3: TGTGCCAGCAGCTTCGAGCGGGGGGGCGGCCAGTACTTC. Amino acid sequence: CASSFERGGGQYF.